This TCR beta chain emerged from a study of T cells in localized non-small cell lung cancer. Regarding the study as a whole: Median roughly 57 top-100 tumor clones were shared with paired adjacent lung.

A remark on this clone: What it binds is unknown.

CDR1 and CDR2 (germline): SGHTA, FQGTGA. The length of the CDR3 is 16 residues. The ends were cut back, 5 bases at V and 4 bases at J, with 20 bases in the middle. Libraries were prepared by immunoSEQ multiplex PCR; TCRdb keeps only in-frame clonotypes and omits some of them. The sample contains about 26,000 clones, around 83% of which appear only once. Specimen: peripheral blood, collected before any cancer treatment. This chain links TRBV7-3 with TRBJ1-2; D is unresolved. The receptor comes from a woman aged 40-69 years with stage I lung adenocarcinoma. DNA of the CDR3: TGTGCCAGCAGCCCAAACGGCGGGTGGACTGGCTATGGCTACACCTTC. It yields the protein CASSPNGGWTGYGYTF.